Listed here is a single T cell receptor beta chain. What it binds is unknown. This CDR3 spans 14 amino acids. Germline loops: CDR1 SQVTM, CDR2 ANQGSEA. This entry comes from a study of shared clonotypes between healthy human individuals. Across the whole study: The plates for each donor numbered three CD4 naive, three CD4 memory, two CD8 naive and one CD8 memory.

Several immunoSEQ plates held equal portions of the genomic DNA taken from each subset. Generated by immunoSEQ multiplex PCR, the TCRdb table keeps only in-frame clones and is missing some. The sample yields roughly 2.2 million clones, 85% to 95% seen once. Broader study findings: Despite large depth, rarefaction showed incomplete sorted-subset sequencing.

Source material: naive CD4+ T cells from PBMCs. Subset: CD45RA+ positively selected. This receptor was taken from a man aged 18 to 30 in good health. Some clones in this sample may be carry-over from other donors' samples. The rearrangement uses TRBV29-1 and TRBJ2-5; 7 bases fit TRBD2. The J call may be in error: the DNA end matches TRBJ2-7 better. The CDR3 DNA follows: TGCAGCGTTGGAAAAAGCGGGAATAACGACGAGCAGTACTTC. The encoded protein is CSVGKSGNNDEQYF.